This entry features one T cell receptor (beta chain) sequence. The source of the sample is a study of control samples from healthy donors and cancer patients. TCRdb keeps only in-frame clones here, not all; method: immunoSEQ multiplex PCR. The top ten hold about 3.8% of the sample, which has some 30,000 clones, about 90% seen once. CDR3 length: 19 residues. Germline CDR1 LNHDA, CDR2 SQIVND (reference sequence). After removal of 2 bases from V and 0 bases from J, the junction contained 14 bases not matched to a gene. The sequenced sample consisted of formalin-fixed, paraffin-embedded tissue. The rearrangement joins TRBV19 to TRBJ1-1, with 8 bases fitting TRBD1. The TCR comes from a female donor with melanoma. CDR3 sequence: CASSIKTLRGQVMNTEAFF. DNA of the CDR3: TGTGCCAGTAGTATAAAGACGTTGAGGGGACAGGTCATGAACACTGAAGCTTTCTTT.